This passage covers 21 T cell receptor beta chains from one sample sequenced in a study of CD8 T cells in ankylosing spondylitis. General study points: A TCR beta motif of fewer than 10 highly homologous variants seemed to mark ankylosing spondylitis blood.

These receptors' antigens are unknown. TCRdb re-derived calls from the 5' RACE reads in MiXCR, one entry per CDR3 protein. The repertoire includes roughly 300,000 distinct CDR3 sequences, less than 10% of them detected once, and 14% to 15% sits in the top ten. Material: blood, either unsorted or a sorted T cell fraction (not recorded which). The receptor set was obtained from a male donor with ankylosing spondylitis.

This clonotype has at least ten counts. The chain has TRBV29-1 and TRBJ2-1, with D perhaps TRBD1 (6 bases). Germline V gene sequence: CDR1 SQVTM, CDR2 ANQGSEA. V lost 5 bases and J lost 3, with 14 bases in between. This CDR3 spans 14 amino acids. CDR3 nucleotide sequence: TGCAGCGTTCTCGTGGGCAGGGGCTACAATGAGCAGTTCTTC. Its translation: CSVLVGRGYNEQFF.

A few counts support this clonotype. For the CDR3, the DNA is TGTGCCTGGAGTGAAGGGACTCACTATAGCAATCAGCCCCAGCATTTT. As protein: CAWSEGTHYSNQPQHF. The chain employs TRBV30 and TRBJ1-5; a weak D match, TRBD1 (5 bases). The germline V gene encodes CDR1 GTSNPN and CDR2 SVGIG (reference sequence). V lost 1 base, J lost 0 bases, and 13 bases lay in between. CDR3 length equals 16 residues.

The chain carries TRBV15 and TRBJ2-1, with 10 bases fitting TRBD2. V gave up 5 bases and J gave up 5 bases; unmatched junction bases: 9. The CDR3 contains 16 residues. CDR1 is LNHNV, CDR2 YYDKDF, per germline (reference sequence). The CDR3 DNA reads TGTGCCACCAGCCAAGCGGGGCTAGCGGGAGACAATGAGCAGTTCTTC. It is translated as CATSQAGLAGDNEQFF.

The V gene is TRBV27, the J gene TRBJ1-1; TRBD1 aligns across 7 bases. The CDR3 is 12 amino acids. Germline values: CDR1 MNHEY, CDR2 SMNVEV (reference sequence). V lost 5 bases and J lost 7; bases outside the gene matches: 4. The CDR3 loop is CASSDRVVEAFF. The CDR3 bases are TGTGCCAGCAGTGACAGGGTTGTTGAAGCTTTCTTT.

The genes are TRBV6-5 and TRBJ2-5, with D possibly TRBD2 on 5 matching bases. CDR1 is MNHEY and CDR2 is SVGAGI in the germline V gene. The ends were cut back, 0 bases at V and 5 bases at J, with 13 bases in the middle. The CDR3 runs to 15 residues. This CDR3 is CASSYSMAGGETQYF. The CDR3, as DNA: TGTGCCAGCAGTTACTCGATGGCTGGCGGGGAGACCCAGTACTTC.

This clonotype has a handful of counts. The chain couples TRBV25-1 to TRBJ2-1, with 10 bases identical to TRBD1. Germline CDR1 is MGHDK and CDR2 is SYGVNS. Trimming cost V 3 bases and J 7 bases; bases outside gene matches: 6. The CDR3 has 15 amino acids. CDR3 sequence reads: CASSEDRGNQNEQFF. CDR3 sequence (DNA): TGTGCCAGCAGTGAGGACAGGGGGAACCAAAATGAGCAGTTCTTC.

This clonotype appeared a few times. The chain uses TRBV20-1 and TRBJ2-3; 10 bases are shared with TRBD2. Trimming at V came to 5 bases and at J to 2 bases, leaving 13 bases not matched to a gene. CDR1 is DFQATT and CDR2 is SNEGSKA in the germline V gene (reference sequence). The CDR3 runs to 17 residues. The CDR3 bases are TGCAGTGCTGGGCAGGATACTAGCGGGACTGCCACAGATACGCAGTATTTT. This gives the protein CSAGQDTSGTATDTQYF.

This clonotype appeared a few times. The genes are TRBV11-3 and TRBJ2-1, with TRBD1 identical over 7 bases. CDR1 and CDR2 from the germline V gene are SGHNT and YENEEA. J gave up 8 bases and V 2 bases, and 9 bases lay outside the gene matches. CDR3 length: 15 residues. Here the CDR3 reads CASSLYGTDGYEQFF. In nucleotides, the CDR3 is TGTGCCAGCAGCTTATACGGGACAGATGGGTATGAGCAGTTCTTC.

V gene TRBV5-1 combines with J gene TRBJ2-5; 13 bases are a match to TRBD2. This CDR3 spans 16 amino acids. Germline CDR1 is SGHRS and CDR2 is YFSETQ. V dropped 4 bases and J dropped 2; count of bases not matched to a gene: 5. The CDR3 DNA follows: TGCGCCAGCAGCCCTGTACTAGCGGGAGGGCAAGAGACCCAGTACTTC. Protein product: CASSPVLAGGQETQYF.

In this sample, this clonotype turned up a few times. The rearrangement joins TRBV4-2 to TRBJ2-1; no definite D call. The germline V gene encodes CDR1 LGHNA and CDR2 YNFKEQ. This CDR3 spans 15 amino acids. V dropped 0 bases and J dropped 4 bases, with 10 bases sitting between them. The CDR3, as DNA: TGTGCCAGCAGCCAAGATACCCCCCGATACAATGAGCAGTTCTTC. Translation gives CASSQDTPRYNEQFF.

This clonotype came up many times. The rearrangement links TRBV12-3 or TRBV12-4 to TRBJ1-1; no reliable D call. This CDR3 is 14 amino acids long. V was trimmed by 2 bases and J by 0 bases, leaving 7 bases between them. This CDR3 reads CASSLLGMNTEAFF. The CDR3 DNA reads as TGTGCCAGCAGTTTACTGGGTATGAACACTGAAGCTTTCTTT.

In its sample, this clonotype was seen a few times. The V and J genes are TRBV12-3 or TRBV12-4 and TRBJ1-1; D is unclear. V lost 2 bases to trimming and J lost 4 bases, with 20 bases between them. The CDR3 sequence is 17 residues long. The CDR3: CASSLNVQRVLGTEAFF. DNA for the CDR3: TGTGCCAGCAGTTTAAATGTTCAGCGCGTATTGGGCACTGAAGCTTTCTTT.

This clonotype has just a few counts. This chain links TRBV12-3 or TRBV12-4 with TRBJ1-4, with 9 bases matching TRBD1. CDR3 length: 14 residues. V lost 6 bases to trimming and J lost 7 bases; unmatched junction nucleotides: 6. The CDR3 protein is CASSQTGGIEKLFF. In DNA form, the CDR3 reads TGTGCCAGCAGCCAAACAGGGGGCATTGAAAAACTGTTTTTT.

This clonotype was seen ten or more times. The V gene is TRBV21-1, the J gene TRBJ2-7. TRBV21-1 is annotated as a pseudogene. The length of the CDR3 is 15 residues. CDR3: CASRKGCGITYEQYF. The CDR3 DNA sequence: TGTGCCAGCAGAAAGGGGTGTGGAATTACCTACGAGCAGTACTTC.

This clonotype showed up many times. The chain employs TRBV12-5 and TRBJ2-3, with 9 bases identical to TRBD2. CDR1 is LGHNT, CDR2 FRNRAP, per germline. V lost 1 base and J lost 9; bases outside the gene matches: 14. This CDR3 has 17 residues. CDR3 bases: TGTGCTAGTGGTTTGGACTGGGACCCGAATGCGGGGGGGACGCAGTATTTT. Translation gives CASGLDWDPNAGGTQYF. Full variable domain (rest looked up from reference TRBV12-5 and TRBJ2-3): DARVTQTPRHKVTEMGQEVTMRCQPILGHNTVFWYRQTMMQGLELLAYFRNRAPLDDSGMPKDRFSAEMPDATLATLKIQPSEPRDSAVYFCASGLDWDPNAGGTQYFGPGTRLTVL.

This clonotype was observed a few times. This chain uses TRBV10-3 with TRBJ1-1; maybe TRBD1 (5 bases). Germline CDR1 reads ENHRY; CDR2 reads SYGVKD. With 3 bases removed from V and 6 bases from J, the gap between germline ends came to 17 bases. The CDR3 loop spans 15 amino acids. The CDR3 spells CAISEHGGGFAEAFF. CDR3 DNA: TGTGCCATCAGTGAACACGGTGGGGGGTTCGCTGAAGCTTTCTTT.

This clonotype was counted at least ten times. The chain couples TRBV4-3 to TRBJ2-7; possibly TRBD2 for D (6 bases). Per the germline V gene, CDR1 is LGHNA and CDR2 is YSLEER. The V end lost 0 bases, the J end lost 2 bases, and 11 bases lay between the germline ends. The CDR3 length is 15 residues. CDR3 region: CASSQDRAGPYEQYF. CDR3 in DNA: TGCGCCAGCAGCCAAGATAGGGCGGGACCCTACGAGCAGTACTTC.

This clonotype was counted at least ten times. The rearrangement uses TRBV6-4 and TRBJ2-1, with D perhaps TRBD1 or TRBD2 (6 bases each). V was shortened by 4 bases and J by 6 bases, with 13 bases between the two germline ends. The length of the CDR3 is 14 residues. Per the germline V gene, CDR1 is MRHNA and CDR2 is SNTAGT. CDR3 residues: CASSGVGGINEQFF. CDR3 nucleotides: TGTGCCAGCAGTGGAGTAGGGGGGATCAATGAGCAGTTCTTC.

The genes are TRBV7-8 and TRBJ2-5, with D uncertain. The V end was cut by 5 bases, the J end by 5 bases, with 15 bases between. Germline-derived CDR1 and CDR2 are SGHVS and FQNEAQ. The CDR3 length is 14 residues. CDR3 nucleotides: TGTGCCAGCAGCCCATCGAGGTTTGGGGAGACCCAGTACTTC. Its protein product is CASSPSRFGETQYF.

The chain couples TRBV9 to TRBJ1-4; unclear D gene. V was trimmed by 0 bases and J by 8 bases, leaving 8 bases between them. Germline values: CDR1 SGDLS, CDR2 YYNGEE. CDR3 length equals 13 residues. The CDR3 region is CASSVGSYEKLFF. CDR3 bases: TGTGCCAGCAGCGTAGGGAGTTACGAAAAACTGTTTTTT.

The chain joins TRBV24-1 to TRBJ2-3; a weak D match, TRBD1 (6 bases). Trimming left V 5 bases short and J 3 bases short, with 23 bases between. The length of the CDR3 is 18 residues. Germline CDR1 reads KGHDR; CDR2 reads SFDVKD. The CDR3 DNA sequence: TGTGCCACCAGTGGTGTCGAACAGGGCGGCGCTCGGACAGATACGCAGTATTTT. Translation: CATSGVEQGGARTDTQYF.